The clone carrying this TCR beta chain was observed a few times. The CDR3 extends over 13 amino acids. Trimming stripped 8 bases from V and 1 base from J, with 8 bases between. From approximately 400 ng of RNA, a library with molecular barcoded alpha/delta and beta/gamma adaptors was made. TCRdb reprocessed the reads via MiXCR and lists one record per CDR3 protein. This sample has approximately 45,000 distinct CDR3 sequences, with 15% to 20% found just once. This sample was taken from a study of read filtering for tumor transcriptome and immune sequencing. About the research overall: Transcriptome libraries were built from DNase-treated RNA.

The receptor comes from a donor aged 40 or older with multiple myeloma. The sequenced sample was a population of CD138-negative cells sorted from bone marrow. V is TRBV12-3 or TRBV12-4 and J is TRBJ2-2; D ambiguous. In nucleotides, the CDR3 is TGTGCCAGCGGTAACGAGAACACCGGGGAGCTGTTTTTT. It encodes CASGNENTGELFF.